This T cell receptor beta chain appears in the sequencing data of a study of cytotoxic CD8 clonotypes in ibrutinib-treated CLL. The table came from immunoSEQ multiplex PCR; TCRdb's copy has only in-frame clones and leaves some out. There are roughly 250,000 clones in the sample; around three quarters occur only once, and approximately 15% lies in the top ten. Germline V gene sequence: CDR1 GTSNPN, CDR2 SVGIG (reference sequence). The CDR3 extends over 15 amino acids. After removal of 0 bases from V and 2 bases from J, the junction contained 6 bases not matched to a gene. Whole-study results and caveats: The study found public clonotypes uncommon, contracting or stable on treatment.

This clone has more than one count but fewer than ten. Its antigen is unknown. The V call is TRBV30, the J call TRBJ1-2; 7 bases agree with TRBD1. This TCR was recovered from a human donor with chronic lymphocytic leukemia. The starting material was PBMCs, obtained after 24 months of ibrutinib treatment. CDR3 amino acids: CAWSVRAGGNYGYTF. CDR3 DNA: TGTGCCTGGAGTGTACGGGCAGGGGGGAACTATGGCTACACCTTC.